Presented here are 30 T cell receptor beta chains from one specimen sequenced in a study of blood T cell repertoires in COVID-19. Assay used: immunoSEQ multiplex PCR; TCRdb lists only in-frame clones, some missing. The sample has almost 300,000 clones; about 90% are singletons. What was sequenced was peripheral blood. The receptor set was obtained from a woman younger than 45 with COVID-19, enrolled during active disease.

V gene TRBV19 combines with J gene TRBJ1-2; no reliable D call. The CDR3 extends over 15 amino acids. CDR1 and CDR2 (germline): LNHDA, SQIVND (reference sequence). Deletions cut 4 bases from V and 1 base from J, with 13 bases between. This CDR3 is CASSRRESFNYGYTF. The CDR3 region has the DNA TGTGCCAGTAGTAGGAGGGAATCCTTTAACTATGGCTACACCTTC.

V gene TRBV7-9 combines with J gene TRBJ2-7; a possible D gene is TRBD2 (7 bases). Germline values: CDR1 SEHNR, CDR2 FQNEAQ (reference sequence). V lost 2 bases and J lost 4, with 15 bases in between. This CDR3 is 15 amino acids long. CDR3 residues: CASSLFRGAVYEQYF. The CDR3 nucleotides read TGTGCCAGCAGCTTATTTCGGGGGGCGGTATACGAGCAGTACTTC.

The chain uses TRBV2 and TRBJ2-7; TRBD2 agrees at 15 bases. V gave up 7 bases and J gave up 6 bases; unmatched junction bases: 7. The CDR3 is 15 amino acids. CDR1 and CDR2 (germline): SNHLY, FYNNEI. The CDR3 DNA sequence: TGTGCCAGCACCCGGCGGACTAGCGGGGGGGCCGAGCAGTACTTC. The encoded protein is CASTRRTSGGAEQYF.

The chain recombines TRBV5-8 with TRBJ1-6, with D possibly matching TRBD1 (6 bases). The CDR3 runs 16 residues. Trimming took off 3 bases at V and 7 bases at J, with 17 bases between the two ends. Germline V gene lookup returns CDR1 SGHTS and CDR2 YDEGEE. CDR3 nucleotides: TGTGCCAGCAGCTCCACGACAGGTCTCTCAAATTCACCCCTCCACTTT. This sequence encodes CASSSTTGLSNSPLHF.

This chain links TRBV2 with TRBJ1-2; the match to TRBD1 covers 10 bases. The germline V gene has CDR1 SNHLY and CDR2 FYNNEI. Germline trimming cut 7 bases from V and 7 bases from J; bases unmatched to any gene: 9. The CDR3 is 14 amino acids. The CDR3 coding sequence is TGTGCCAGCAAGGTGACAGGGGGCGCGATTGGCTACACCTTC. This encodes CASKVTGGAIGYTF. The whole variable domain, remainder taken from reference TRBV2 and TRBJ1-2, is EPEVTQTPSHQVTQMGQEVILRCVPISNHLYFYWYRQILGQKVEFLVSFYNNEISEKSEIFDDQFSVERPDGSNFTLKIRSTKLEDSAMYFCASKVTGGAIGYTFGSGTRLTVV.

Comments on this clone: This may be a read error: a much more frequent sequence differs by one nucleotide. The CDR3 reads CARSGGRGGANEQFF. The CDR3 DNA follows: TGTGCCCGCAGTGGGGGGCGGGGGGGCGCCAATGAGCAGTTCTTC. This chain connects TRBV2 to TRBJ2-1, with 9 bases aligning to TRBD2. Germline CDR1 SNHLY, CDR2 FYNNEI. The length of the CDR3 is 15 residues.

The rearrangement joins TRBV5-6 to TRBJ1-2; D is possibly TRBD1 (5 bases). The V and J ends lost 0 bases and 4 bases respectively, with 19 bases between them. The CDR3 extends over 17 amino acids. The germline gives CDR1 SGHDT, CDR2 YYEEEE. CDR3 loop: CASSLAWQGYVSYGYTF. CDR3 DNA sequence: TGTGCCAGCAGCTTGGCCTGGCAGGGCTACGTATCCTATGGCTACACCTTC.

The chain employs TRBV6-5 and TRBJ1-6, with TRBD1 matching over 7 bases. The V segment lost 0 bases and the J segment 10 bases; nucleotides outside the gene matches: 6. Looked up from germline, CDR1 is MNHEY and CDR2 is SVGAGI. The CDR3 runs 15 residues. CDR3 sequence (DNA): TGTGCCAGCAGTTACTCCACAGGGGAGAGGTCACCCCTCCACTTT. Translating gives CASSYSTGERSPLHF.

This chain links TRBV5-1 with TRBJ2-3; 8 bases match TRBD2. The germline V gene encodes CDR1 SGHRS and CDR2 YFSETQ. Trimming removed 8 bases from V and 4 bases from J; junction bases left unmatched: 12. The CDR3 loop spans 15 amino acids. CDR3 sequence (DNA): TGCGCCAGTTTCCTCGGGGGGGCCATGGCAGATACGCAGTATTTT. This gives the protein CASFLGGAMADTQYF.

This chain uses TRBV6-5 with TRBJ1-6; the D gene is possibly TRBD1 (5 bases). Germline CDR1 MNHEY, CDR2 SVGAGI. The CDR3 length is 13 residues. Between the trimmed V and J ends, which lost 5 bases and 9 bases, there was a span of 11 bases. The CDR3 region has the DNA TGTGCCAGCAGTCCTCGGGGGGGTTCACCCCTCCACTTT. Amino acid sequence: CASSPRGGSPLHF.

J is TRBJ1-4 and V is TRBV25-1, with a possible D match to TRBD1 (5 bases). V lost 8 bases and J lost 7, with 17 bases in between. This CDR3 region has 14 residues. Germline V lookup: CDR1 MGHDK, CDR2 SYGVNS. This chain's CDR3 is CASSLGEDVEKLFF. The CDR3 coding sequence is TGTGCCAGCTCCCTGGGGGAGGATGTTGAAAAACTGTTTTTT.

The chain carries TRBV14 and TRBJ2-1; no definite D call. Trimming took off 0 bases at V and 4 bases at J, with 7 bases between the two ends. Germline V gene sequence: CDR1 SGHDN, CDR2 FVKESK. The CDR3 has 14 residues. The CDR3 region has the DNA TGTGCCAGCAGCCAAGATCTCTTTTACAATGAGCAGTTCTTC. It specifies CASSQDLFYNEQFF.

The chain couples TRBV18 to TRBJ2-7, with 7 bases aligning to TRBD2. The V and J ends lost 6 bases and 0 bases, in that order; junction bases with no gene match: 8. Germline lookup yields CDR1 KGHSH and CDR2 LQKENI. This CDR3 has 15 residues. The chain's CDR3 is CASSTGPGGSYEQYF. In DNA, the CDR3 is TGTGCCAGCTCTACGGGACCGGGGGGCTCCTACGAGCAGTACTTC. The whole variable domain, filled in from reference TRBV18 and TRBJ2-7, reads NAGVMQNPRHLVRRRGQEARLRCSPMKGHSHVYWYRQLPEEGLKFMVYLQKENIIDESGMPKERFSAEFPKEGPSILRIQQVVRGDSAAYFCASSTGPGGSYEQYFGPGTRLTVT.

The CDR3 loop reads CASSGVGQGIYGYTF. CDR3 in DNA: TGCGCCAGCAGCGGGGTGGGACAGGGGATCTATGGCTACACCTTC. This chain joins TRBV5-1 and TRBJ1-2; TRBD1 matches at 10 bases. The CDR3 is made up of 15 amino acids. Germline V gives CDR1 SGHRS, CDR2 YFSETQ. J lost 4 bases, V lost 4 bases, and 7 bases had no gene match.

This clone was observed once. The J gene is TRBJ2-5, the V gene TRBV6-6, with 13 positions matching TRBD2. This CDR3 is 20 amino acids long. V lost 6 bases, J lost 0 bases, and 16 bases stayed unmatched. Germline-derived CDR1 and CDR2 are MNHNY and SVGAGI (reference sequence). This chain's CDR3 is CASSSEPTGTSGAYQETQYF. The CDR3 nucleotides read TGTGCCAGCAGCTCCGAACCAACCGGGACTAGCGGGGCGTACCAAGAGACCCAGTACTTC.

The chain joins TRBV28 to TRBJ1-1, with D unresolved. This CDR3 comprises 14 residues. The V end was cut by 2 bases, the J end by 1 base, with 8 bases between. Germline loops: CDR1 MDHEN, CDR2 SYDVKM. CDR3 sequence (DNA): TGTGCCAGCAGTTTAGGGAGAGGGAACACTGAAGCTTTCTTT. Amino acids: CASSLGRGNTEAFF.

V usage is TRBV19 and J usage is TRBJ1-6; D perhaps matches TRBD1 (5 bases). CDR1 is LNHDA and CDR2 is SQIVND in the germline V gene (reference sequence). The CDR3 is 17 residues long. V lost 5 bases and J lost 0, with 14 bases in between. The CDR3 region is CASSGGGQSSYNSPLHF. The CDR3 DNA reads TGTGCCAGTAGTGGCGGGGGTCAGAGCTCCTATAATTCACCCCTCCACTTT.

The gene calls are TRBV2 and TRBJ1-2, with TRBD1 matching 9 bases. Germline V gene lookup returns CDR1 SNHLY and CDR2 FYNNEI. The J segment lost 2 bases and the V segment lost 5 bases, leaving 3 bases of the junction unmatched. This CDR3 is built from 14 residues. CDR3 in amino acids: CASSRQGGNYGYTF. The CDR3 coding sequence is TGTGCCAGCAGTAGACAGGGGGGAAACTATGGCTACACCTTC.

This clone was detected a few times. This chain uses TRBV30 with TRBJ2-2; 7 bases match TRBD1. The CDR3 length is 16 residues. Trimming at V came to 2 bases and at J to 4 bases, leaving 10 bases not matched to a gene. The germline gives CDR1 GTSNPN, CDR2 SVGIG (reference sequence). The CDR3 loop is CAWSMGDRPTTGELFF. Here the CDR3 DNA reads TGTGCCTGGAGTATGGGGGACAGACCCACCACCGGGGAGCTGTTTTTT.

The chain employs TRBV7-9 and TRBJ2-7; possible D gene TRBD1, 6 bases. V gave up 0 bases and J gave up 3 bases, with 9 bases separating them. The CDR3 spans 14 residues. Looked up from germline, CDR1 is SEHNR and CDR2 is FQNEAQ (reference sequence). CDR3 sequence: CASSLAGQIYEQYF. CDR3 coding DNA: TGTGCCAGCAGCTTAGCAGGACAGATCTACGAGCAGTACTTC.

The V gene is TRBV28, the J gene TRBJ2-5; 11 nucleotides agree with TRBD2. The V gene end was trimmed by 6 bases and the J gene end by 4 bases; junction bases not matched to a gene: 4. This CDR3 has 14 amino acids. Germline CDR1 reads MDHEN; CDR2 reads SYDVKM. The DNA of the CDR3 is TGTGCCAGCAGCTTAGCGGGGGGGGCAGAGACCCAGTACTTC. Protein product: CASSLAGGAETQYF. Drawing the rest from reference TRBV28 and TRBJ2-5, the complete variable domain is DVKVTQSSRYLVKRTGEKVFLECVQDMDHENMFWYRQDPGLGLRLIYFSYDVKMKEKGDIPEGYSVSREKKERFSLILESASTNQTSMYLCASSLAGGAETQYFGPGTRLLVL.

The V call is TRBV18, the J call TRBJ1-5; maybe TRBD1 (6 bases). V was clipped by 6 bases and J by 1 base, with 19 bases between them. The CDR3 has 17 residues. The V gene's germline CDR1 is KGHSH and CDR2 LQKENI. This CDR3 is CASSQQGGLQSNQPQHF. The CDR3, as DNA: TGTGCCAGCTCGCAACAGGGAGGGCTTCAAAGCAATCAGCCCCAGCATTTT. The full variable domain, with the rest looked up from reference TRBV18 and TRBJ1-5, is NAGVMQNPRHLVRRRGQEARLRCSPMKGHSHVYWYRQLPEEGLKFMVYLQKENIIDESGMPKERFSAEFPKEGPSILRIQQVVRGDSAAYFCASSQQGGLQSNQPQHFGDGTRLSIL.

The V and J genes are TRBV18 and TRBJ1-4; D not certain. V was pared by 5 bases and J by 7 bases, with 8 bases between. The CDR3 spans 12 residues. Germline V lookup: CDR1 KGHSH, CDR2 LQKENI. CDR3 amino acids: CASSISGEKLFF. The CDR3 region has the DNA TGTGCCAGCTCAATATCAGGTGAAAAACTGTTTTTT.

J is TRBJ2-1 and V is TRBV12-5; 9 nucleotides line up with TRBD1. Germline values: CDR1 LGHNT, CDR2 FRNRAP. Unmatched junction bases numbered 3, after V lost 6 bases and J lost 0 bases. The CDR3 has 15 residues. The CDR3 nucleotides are TGTGCTAGTGGCCTGGGACAGGGCTCCTACAATGAGCAGTTCTTC. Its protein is CASGLGQGSYNEQFF.

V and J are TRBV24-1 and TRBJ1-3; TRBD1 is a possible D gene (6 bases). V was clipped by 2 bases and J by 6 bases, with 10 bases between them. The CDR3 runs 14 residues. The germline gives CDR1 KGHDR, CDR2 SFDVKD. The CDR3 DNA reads TGTGCCACCAGTGATTCAGGGGTGATAAACACCATATATTTT. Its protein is CATSDSGVINTIYF.

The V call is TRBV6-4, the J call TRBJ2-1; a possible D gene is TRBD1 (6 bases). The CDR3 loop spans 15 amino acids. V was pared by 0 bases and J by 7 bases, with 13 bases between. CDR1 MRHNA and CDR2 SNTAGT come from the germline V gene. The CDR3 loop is CASSDSPGQSNEQFF. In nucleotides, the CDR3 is TGTGCCAGCAGTGACTCCCCAGGACAGAGTAATGAGCAGTTCTTC.

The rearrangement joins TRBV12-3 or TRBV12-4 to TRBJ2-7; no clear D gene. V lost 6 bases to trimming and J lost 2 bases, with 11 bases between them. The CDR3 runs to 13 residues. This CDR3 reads CASSVTDAYEQYF. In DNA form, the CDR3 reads TGTGCCAGCAGCGTAACAGATGCCTACGAGCAGTACTTC.

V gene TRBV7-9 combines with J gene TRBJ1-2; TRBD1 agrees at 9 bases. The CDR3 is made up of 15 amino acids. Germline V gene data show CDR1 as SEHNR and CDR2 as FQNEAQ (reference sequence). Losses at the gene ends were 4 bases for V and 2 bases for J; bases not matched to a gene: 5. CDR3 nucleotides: TGTGCCAGCAGCTCGTCGACAGGGGGAAACTATGGCTACACCTTC. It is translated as CASSSSTGGNYGYTF. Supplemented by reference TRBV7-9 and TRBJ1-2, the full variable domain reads DTGVSQNPRHKITKRGQNVTFRCDPISEHNRLYWYRQTLGQGPEFLTYFQNEAQLEKSRLLSDRFSAERPKGSFSTLEIQRTEQGDSAMYLCASSSSTGGNYGYTFGSGTRLTVV.

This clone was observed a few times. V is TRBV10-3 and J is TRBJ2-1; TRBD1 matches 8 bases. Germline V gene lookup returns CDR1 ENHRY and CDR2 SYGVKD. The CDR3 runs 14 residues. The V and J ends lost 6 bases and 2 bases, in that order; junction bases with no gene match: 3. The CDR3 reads CAIRGTGAYNEQFF. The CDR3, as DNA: TGTGCCATCAGGGGGACAGGCGCCTACAATGAGCAGTTCTTC.

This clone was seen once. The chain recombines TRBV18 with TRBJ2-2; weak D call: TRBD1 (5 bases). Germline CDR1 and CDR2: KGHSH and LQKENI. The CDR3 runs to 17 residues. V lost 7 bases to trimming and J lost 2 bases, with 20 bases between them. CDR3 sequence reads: CASYTRRENRNTGELFF. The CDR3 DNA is TGTGCCAGCTACACGCGCAGGGAAAATCGAAACACCGGGGAGCTGTTTTTT.